This T cell receptor beta chain was obtained from a study of T cell repertoires in cytomegalovirus infection. On the study more broadly: Indications of both CMV infection and matching HLA type were provided by public TCR beta signatures. Regarding the study as a whole: Using cumulative public TCR beta family frequency, the authors identified those who carried CMV together with the relevant HLA. CMV-specific TCR beta clonotypes restricted by HLA-C dominated the ex vivo response.

TCRdb fed the reads into MiXCR, producing one record per CDR3 protein. The table lists about 110,000 distinct CDR3 sequences, around 10% of them singletons. The table lists this clonotype with many counts. Its matching antigen is unknown. Sequenced sample: PBMCs, sequenced either directly or after in vitro stimulation (not recorded which). This sequence originates from a human donor in good health (CMV status not recorded). Some clones in this sample may be carry-over from other donors' samples.

The CDR3 sequence is CASSFGRQGNQPQHF. In DNA, the CDR3 is TGTGCCAGCAGTTTTGGTAGACAGGGGAATCAGCCCCAGCATTTT. The chain is built from TRBV12-3 or TRBV12-4 and TRBJ1-5; 8 nucleotides line up with TRBD1. The CDR3 covers 15 residues. V trimming: 3 bases; J trimming: 4 bases; junction bases outside the gene matches: 5.